This T cell receptor beta chain was sequenced during a study of shared clonotypes between healthy human individuals. Study-level findings and limits: Generally, estimated richness proved larger in naive subsets than it did in memory subsets. About 5% was the fraction of naive CD4 clonotypes found shared across several donors.

For each subset, genomic DNA was distributed in equal portions over several immunoSEQ plates. Generated by immunoSEQ multiplex PCR, the TCRdb table keeps only in-frame clones and is missing some. The repertoire holds hundreds of thousands of clones, with around 74% as singletons. Participating donors were healthy, HIV-negative adults free of recent acute infections or vaccinations. Regarding this clone: Its specificity is not known. The same CDR3 also results from other DNA sequences found in this sample.

The CDR3 is made up of 16 amino acids. The V gene's germline CDR1 is SGHRS and CDR2 YFSETQ. V shed 4 bases and J 0 bases; nucleotides not matched to a gene: 5. Material: memory CD4+ T cells sorted from blood. Subset noted: CD45RA-negative fraction. The chain links TRBV5-1 to TRBJ2-3, with 10 bases lining up with TRBD1. This receptor was obtained from a woman aged 30 to 39 in good health. CDR3 coding DNA: TGCGCCAGCAGCCCGGGACAGGGGCCTAGCACAGATACGCAGTATTTT. This translates into CASSPGQGPSTDTQYF. The whole variable domain, remainder taken from reference TRBV5-1 and TRBJ2-3, is KAGVTQTPRYLIKTRGQQVTLSCSPISGHRSVSWYQQTPGQGLQFLFEYFSETQRNKGNFPGRFSGRQFSNSRSEMNVSTLELGDSALYLCASSPGQGPSTDTQYFGPGTRLTVL.